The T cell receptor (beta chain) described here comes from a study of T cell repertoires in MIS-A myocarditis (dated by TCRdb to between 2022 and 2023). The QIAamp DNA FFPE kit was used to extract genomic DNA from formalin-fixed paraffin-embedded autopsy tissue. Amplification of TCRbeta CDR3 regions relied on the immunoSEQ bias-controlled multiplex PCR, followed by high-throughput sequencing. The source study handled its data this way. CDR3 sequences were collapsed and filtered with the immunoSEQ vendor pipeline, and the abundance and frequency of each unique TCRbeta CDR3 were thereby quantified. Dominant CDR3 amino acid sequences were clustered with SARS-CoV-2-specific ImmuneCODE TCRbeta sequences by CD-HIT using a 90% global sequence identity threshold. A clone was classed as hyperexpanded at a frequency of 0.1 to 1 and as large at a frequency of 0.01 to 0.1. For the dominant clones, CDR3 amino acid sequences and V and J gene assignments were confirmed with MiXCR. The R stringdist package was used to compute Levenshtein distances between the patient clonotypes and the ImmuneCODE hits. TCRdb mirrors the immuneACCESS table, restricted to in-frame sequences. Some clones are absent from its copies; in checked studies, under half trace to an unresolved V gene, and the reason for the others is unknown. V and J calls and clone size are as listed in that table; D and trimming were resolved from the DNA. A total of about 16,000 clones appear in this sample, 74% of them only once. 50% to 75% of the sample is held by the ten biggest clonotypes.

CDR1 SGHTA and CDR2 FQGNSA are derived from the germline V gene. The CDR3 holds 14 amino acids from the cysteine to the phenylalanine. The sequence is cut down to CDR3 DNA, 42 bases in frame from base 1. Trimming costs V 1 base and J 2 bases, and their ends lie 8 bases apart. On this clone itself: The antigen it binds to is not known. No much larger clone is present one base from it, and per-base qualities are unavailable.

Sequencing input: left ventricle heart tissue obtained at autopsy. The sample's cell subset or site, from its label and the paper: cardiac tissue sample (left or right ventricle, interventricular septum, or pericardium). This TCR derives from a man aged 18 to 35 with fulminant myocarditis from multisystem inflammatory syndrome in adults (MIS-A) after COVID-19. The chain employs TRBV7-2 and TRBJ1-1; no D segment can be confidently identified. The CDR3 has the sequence CASSLVRGNTEAFF. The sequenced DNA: TGTGCCAGCAGCTTAGTTCGGGGTAACACTGAAGCTTTCTTT.